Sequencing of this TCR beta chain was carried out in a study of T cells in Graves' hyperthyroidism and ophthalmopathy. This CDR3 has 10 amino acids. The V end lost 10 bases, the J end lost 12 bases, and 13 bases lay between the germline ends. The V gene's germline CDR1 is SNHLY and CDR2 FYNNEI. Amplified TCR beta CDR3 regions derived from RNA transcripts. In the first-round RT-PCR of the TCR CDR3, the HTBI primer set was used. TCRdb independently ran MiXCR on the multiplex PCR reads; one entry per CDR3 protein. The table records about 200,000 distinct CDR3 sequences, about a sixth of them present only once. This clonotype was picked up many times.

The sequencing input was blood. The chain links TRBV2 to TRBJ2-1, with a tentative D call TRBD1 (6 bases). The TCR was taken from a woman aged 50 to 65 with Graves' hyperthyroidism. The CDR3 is CAIQGIGQFF. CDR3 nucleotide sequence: TGTGCCATACAGGGAATAGGGCAGTTCTTC.